A selection of T cell receptor beta chains follows, all from one sample in a study of blood T cell repertoires in COVID-19. The repertoire was sequenced with immunoSEQ multiplex PCR; TCRdb's copy has only in-frame clones and lacks some. The profile shows roughly 59,000 clones, approximately 80% of them singletons. The sample comprised peripheral blood. These receptors were collected from a woman aged 80 or over with acute or convalescent COVID-19. Both conserved end residues are part of each CDR3. Each record gives: D gene, J gene, clone size, V gene, CDR3 protein, CDR3 DNA. The D gene is left open where the match is weak. Clone size is stated in some rows and not others, as once, few, many or a class when expanded.

D: -; J: TRBJ2-5; size: -; V: TRBV27; CDR3: CASSSRAGWGETQYF; DNA: TGTGCCAGCAGTTCAAGGGCGGGATGGGGGGAGACCCAGTACTTC
D: -; J: TRBJ1-5; size: -; V: TRBV4-3; CDR3: CASSQELQGLGQPQHF; DNA: TGCGCCAGCAGCCAAGAATTGCAGGGCCTGGGGCAGCCCCAGCATTTT
D: -; J: TRBJ1-3; size: -; V: TRBV3-1/TRBV3-2; CDR3: CASSQAASGNTIYF; DNA: TGTGCCAGCAGCCAGGCGGCCTCTGGAAACACCATATATTTT
D: TRBD1; J: TRBJ1-1; size: once; V: TRBV4-1; CDR3: CASSALVRGRNTEAFF; DNA: TGCGCCAGCAGCGCGCTCGTCAGGGGGAGGAACACTGAAGCTTTCTTT
D: -; J: TRBJ2-5; size: -; V: TRBV5-4; CDR3: CASSQQETQYF; DNA: TGTGCCAGCAGCCAACAAGAGACCCAGTACTTC
D: -; J: TRBJ2-3; size: once; V: TRBV27; CDR3: CASSLAGWTDTQYF; DNA: TGTGCCAGCAGTTTAGCGGGGTGGACAGATACGCAGTATTTT
D: TRBD1; J: TRBJ1-1; size: -; V: TRBV3-1/TRBV3-2; CDR3: CASSRWTGLNTEAFF; DNA: TGTGCCAGCAGCCGCTGGACAGGGCTTAACACTGAAGCTTTCTTT
D: -; J: TRBJ1-6; size: -; V: TRBV12-3/TRBV12-4; CDR3: CASSFRGGSPLHF; DNA: TGTGCCAGCAGTTTTCGGGGTGGGTCACCCCTCCACTTT
D: -; J: TRBJ1-3; size: -; V: TRBV11-2; CDR3: CASSTPSRVRFSGNTIYF; DNA: TGTGCCAGCAGCACCCCGAGCAGGGTTCGGTTCTCTGGAAACACCATATATTTT
D: TRBD1; J: TRBJ1-5; size: -; V: TRBV5-8; CDR3: CASSLVGTGVHQPQHF; DNA: TGTGCCAGCAGCTTGGTAGGGACAGGGGTACATCAGCCCCAGCATTTT
D: -; J: TRBJ2-7; size: -; V: TRBV9; CDR3: CASSVSPSSYEQYF; DNA: TGTGCCAGCAGCGTATCGCCTAGCTCTTACGAGCAGTACTTC
D: TRBD2; J: TRBJ2-1; size: -; V: TRBV5-1; CDR3: CASSLGLGEGAREQFF; DNA: TGCGCCAGCAGCTTGGGGTTGGGGGAGGGCGCGCGAGAGCAGTTCTTC
D: -; J: TRBJ1-1; size: -; V: TRBV18; CDR3: CASSQDRNTEAFF; DNA: TGTGCCAGCTCGCAGGACAGAAACACTGAAGCTTTCTTT
D: -; J: TRBJ2-1; size: once; V: TRBV5-1; CDR3: CASSLAGESYNEQFF; DNA: TGCGCCAGCAGCTTGGCAGGGGAATCCTACAATGAGCAGTTCTTC
D: -; J: TRBJ2-2; size: -; V: TRBV7-2; CDR3: CASTLVPGTGELFF; DNA: TGTGCCAGCACTCTAGTCCCCGGAACCGGGGAGCTGTTTTTT
D: TRBD2; J: TRBJ2-5; size: -; V: TRBV7-9; CDR3: CASSRGGAVKTQYF; DNA: TGTGCCAGCAGCCGCGGGGGGGCAGTGAAGACCCAGTACTTC
D: TRBD1; J: TRBJ2-3; size: -; V: TRBV24-1; CDR3: CATSDYRGEGTDTQYF; DNA: TGTGCCACCAGTGATTACAGGGGGGAAGGAACAGATACGCAGTATTTT
D: -; J: TRBJ1-1; size: -; V: TRBV16; CDR3: CASSLQIEAFF; DNA: TGTGCCAGCAGCCTTCAAATTGAAGCTTTCTTT
D: TRBD1; J: TRBJ1-1; size: -; V: TRBV9; CDR3: CASSVTGTGKAEAFF; DNA: TGTGCCAGCAGCGTCACCGGGACAGGGAAAGCTGAAGCTTTCTTT
D: TRBD1; J: TRBJ1-1; size: -; V: TRBV9; CDR3: CASSPNERRTGARMNTEAFF; DNA: TGTGCCAGCAGCCCAAATGAGAGGAGGACAGGGGCGAGAATGAACACTGAAGCTTTCTTT
D: -; J: TRBJ2-3; size: -; V: TRBV9; CDR3: CASSVAGTSWDTQYF; DNA: TGTGCCAGCAGCGTAGCAGGCACTAGCTGGGATACGCAGTATTTT
D: TRBD1; J: TRBJ2-3; size: -; V: TRBV6-7; CDR3: CASRSPGQWDTQYF; DNA: TGTGCCAGCAGGTCCCCGGGACAGTGGGATACGCAGTATTTT
D: TRBD2; J: TRBJ2-5; size: -; V: TRBV6-5; CDR3: CASTSGGPQETQYF; DNA: TGTGCCAGCACCAGCGGGGGCCCCCAAGAGACCCAGTACTTC
D: -; J: TRBJ2-7; size: few; V: TRBV7-8; CDR3: CASSLRVDYEQYF; DNA: TGTGCCAGCAGCTTAAGAGTCGACTACGAGCAGTACTTC
D: TRBD1; J: TRBJ1-6; size: -; V: TRBV5-4; CDR3: CASSSGGPANNSPLHF; DNA: TGTGCCAGCAGCTCAGGGGGCCCGGCGAATAATTCACCCCTCCACTTT
D: TRBD2; J: TRBJ2-4; size: -; V: TRBV7-9; CDR3: CASSQAGALKNIQYF; DNA: TGTGCCAGCAGCCAAGCGGGAGCGCTTAAAAACATTCAGTACTTC
D: -; J: TRBJ2-1; size: -; V: TRBV7-2; CDR3: CASSLGVASNEQFF; DNA: TGTGCCAGCAGCTTAGGAGTAGCCTCCAATGAGCAGTTCTTC
D: -; J: TRBJ2-7; size: -; V: TRBV15; CDR3: CATSRGGGATYEQYF; DNA: TGTGCCACCAGCAGAGGAGGAGGGGCGACCTACGAGCAGTACTTC
D: TRBD2; J: TRBJ2-3; size: -; V: TRBV7-6; CDR3: CASSPRLAGREDTQYF; DNA: TGTGCCAGCAGCCCCCGACTAGCGGGGAGGGAAGATACGCAGTATTTT
D: -; J: TRBJ1-2; size: -; V: TRBV6-5; CDR3: CASSTGTYGYTF; DNA: TGTGCCAGCAGTACCGGGACATATGGCTACACCTTC
D: TRBD1; J: TRBJ2-7; size: -; V: TRBV15; CDR3: CATSREGQARGQYF; DNA: TGTGCCACCAGCAGGGAAGGACAGGCCCGGGGGCAGTACTTC
D: -; J: TRBJ2-7; size: -; V: TRBV4-1; CDR3: CASSQDIASYEQYF; DNA: TGCGCCAGCAGCCAAGATATAGCCTCCTACGAGCAGTACTTC
D: TRBD1; J: TRBJ1-2; size: -; V: TRBV15; CDR3: CATSRDRTGLGYTF; DNA: TGTGCCACCAGCAGAGATCGGACAGGGCTTGGCTACACCTTC
D: TRBD2; J: TRBJ2-5; size: -; V: TRBV14; CDR3: CASSQERLAGQETQYF; DNA: TGTGCCAGCAGCCAAGAAAGACTAGCGGGGCAAGAGACCCAGTACTTC
D: -; J: TRBJ1-2; size: -; V: TRBV18; CDR3: CASSLPLEGYTF; DNA: TGTGCCAGCTCACTCCCCCTAGAGGGCTACACCTTC
D: -; J: TRBJ2-6; size: once; V: TRBV27; CDR3: CASSSRGSGANVLTF; DNA: TGTGCCAGCAGTTCACGGGGAAGTGGGGCCAACGTCCTGACTTTC
D: TRBD1; J: TRBJ2-3; size: -; V: TRBV27; CDR3: CASSSPGTGVDTQYF; DNA: TGTGCCAGCAGTTCCCCAGGGACAGGGGTCGATACGCAGTATTTT
D: -; J: TRBJ1-4; size: -; V: TRBV6-1; CDR3: CATRAGLGEKLFF; DNA: TGTGCCACCAGGGCGGGGTTAGGAGAAAAACTGTTTTTT
D: -; J: TRBJ1-6; size: -; V: TRBV28; CDR3: CASRDRRALHF; DNA: TGTGCCAGCAGGGACAGAAGGGCCCTCCACTTT
D: -; J: TRBJ2-1; size: -; V: TRBV28; CDR3: CASSLQGNEQFF; DNA: TGTGCCAGCAGTTTACAGGGGAATGAGCAGTTCTTC
D: -; J: TRBJ1-3; size: -; V: TRBV11-3; CDR3: CASSKDSGNTIYF; DNA: TGTGCCAGCAGCAAGGACAGCGGAAACACCATATATTTT
D: TRBD2; J: TRBJ2-6; size: -; V: TRBV6-4; CDR3: CASSPVAGGMGANVLTF; DNA: TGTGCCAGCAGTCCCGTAGCGGGAGGGATGGGGGCCAACGTCCTGACTTTC
D: TRBD2; J: TRBJ2-2; size: -; V: TRBV18; CDR3: CASSPPGGSANTGELFF; DNA: TGTGCCAGCTCACCACCGGGGGGGTCGGCGAACACCGGGGAGCTGTTTTTT
D: -; J: TRBJ1-6; size: -; V: TRBV9; CDR3: CASSVAVRNSPLHF; DNA: TGTGCCAGCAGCGTAGCAGTCAGAAATTCACCCCTCCACTTT
D: -; J: TRBJ1-4; size: -; V: TRBV19; CDR3: CASSMQGNEKLFF; DNA: TGTGCCAGTAGTATGCAGGGTAATGAAAAACTGTTTTTT
D: -; J: TRBJ2-7; size: -; V: TRBV27; CDR3: CASSLSGYYEQYF; DNA: TGTGCCAGCAGTTTGAGCGGATATTACGAGCAGTACTTC
D: TRBD2; J: TRBJ2-1; size: -; V: TRBV5-1; CDR3: CASSETSGSSYNEQFF; DNA: TGCGCCAGCAGCGAGACTAGCGGGAGTTCCTACAATGAGCAGTTCTTC
D: TRBD1; J: TRBJ2-7; size: -; V: TRBV7-3; CDR3: CASSLRGTGSPYEQYF; DNA: TGTGCCAGCAGCTTAAGGGGGACAGGGAGCCCCTACGAGCAGTACTTC
D: -; J: TRBJ2-1; size: -; V: TRBV7-2; CDR3: CASSLAQGSEQFF; DNA: TGTGCCAGCAGCTTAGCCCAGGGAAGTGAGCAGTTCTTC